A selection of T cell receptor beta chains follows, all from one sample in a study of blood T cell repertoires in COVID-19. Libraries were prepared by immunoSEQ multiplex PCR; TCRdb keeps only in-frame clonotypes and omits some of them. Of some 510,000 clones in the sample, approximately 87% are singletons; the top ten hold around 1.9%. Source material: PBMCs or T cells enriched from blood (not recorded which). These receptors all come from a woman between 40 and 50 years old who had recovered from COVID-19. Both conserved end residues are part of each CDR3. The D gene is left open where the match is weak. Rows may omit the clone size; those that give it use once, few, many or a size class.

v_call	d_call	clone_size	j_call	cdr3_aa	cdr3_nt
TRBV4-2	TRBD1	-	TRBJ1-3	CASSQDLGQSSGNTIYF	TGTGCCAGCAGCCAAGACCTGGGACAGTCCTCTGGAAACACCATATATTTT
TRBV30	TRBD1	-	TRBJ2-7	CAWTRQGIYEQYF	TGTGCCTGGACTCGACAGGGTATCTACGAGCAGTACTTC
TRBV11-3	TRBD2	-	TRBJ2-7	CASSFAFSGSKYEQYF	TGTGCCAGCAGCTTCGCTTTTAGCGGGAGTAAATACGAGCAGTACTTC
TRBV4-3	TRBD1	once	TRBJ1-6	CASSQRAGGSYNSPLHF	TGCGCCAGCAGCCAAAGGGCAGGGGGCTCCTATAATTCACCCCTCCACTTT
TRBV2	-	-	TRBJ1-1	CASSPGLSNTEAFF	TGTGCCAGCAGCCCGGGACTCTCGAACACTGAAGCTTTCTTT
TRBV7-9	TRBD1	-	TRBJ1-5	CASSLAYGTGGAYQPQHF	TGTGCCAGCAGCTTAGCGTACGGGACAGGGGGCGCGTACCAGCCCCAGCATTTT
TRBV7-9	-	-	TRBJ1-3	CASSLGLRAGDGNTIYF	TGTGCCAGCAGCTTAGGATTGAGGGCAGGGGATGGAAACACCATATATTTT
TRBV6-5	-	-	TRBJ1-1	CASSNHRVEITEAFF	TGTGCCAGCAGTAACCACAGGGTAGAGATCACTGAAGCTTTCTTT
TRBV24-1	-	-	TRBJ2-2	CATSARGKLGGELFF	TGTGCCACCAGTGCTAGGGGCAAGTTGGGCGGGGAGCTGTTTTTT
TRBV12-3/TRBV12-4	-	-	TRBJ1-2	CASSSDGYGYTF	TGTGCCAGCAGTTCAGATGGCTATGGCTACACCTTC
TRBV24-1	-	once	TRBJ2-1	CATSEHRASSYNEQFF	TGTGCCACCAGTGAGCACAGGGCGAGCTCCTACAATGAGCAGTTCTTC
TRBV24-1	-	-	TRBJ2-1	CATSERGSSYNEQFF	TGTGCCACCAGTGAGAGAGGGAGCTCCTACAATGAGCAGTTCTTC
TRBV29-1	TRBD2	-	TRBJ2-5	CSVVLAGGETQYF	TGCAGCGTTGTTCTAGCGGGAGGAGAGACCCAGTACTTC
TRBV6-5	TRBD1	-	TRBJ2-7	CASSRTGFYEQYF	TGTGCCAGCAGTCGGACAGGTTTTTACGAGCAGTACTTC
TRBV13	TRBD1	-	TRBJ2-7	CASTTLRGRTPHEQYF	TGTGCCAGCACCACACTCAGGGGGCGGACCCCCCACGAGCAGTACTTC
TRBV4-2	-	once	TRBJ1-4	CASSQDRVIEKLFF	TGTGCCAGCAGCCAAGACAGGGTCATTGAAAAACTGTTTTTT
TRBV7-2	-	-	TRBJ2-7	CASSPFPGRFQPYEQYF	TGTGCCAGCAGTCCTTTCCCCGGCAGGTTCCAGCCCTACGAGCAGTACTTC
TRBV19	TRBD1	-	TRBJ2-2	CASSLRQGNTGELFF	TGTGCCAGTAGTCTTAGACAGGGGAACACCGGGGAGCTGTTTTTT
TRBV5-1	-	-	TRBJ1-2	CASSLETGKGYGYTF	TGCGCCAGCAGCTTGGAAACAGGGAAAGGCTATGGCTACACCTTC
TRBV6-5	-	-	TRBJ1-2	CASSYSRTVSNYGYTF	TGTGCCAGCAGTTACTCGAGGACAGTTAGTAACTATGGCTACACCTTC
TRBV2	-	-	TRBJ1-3	CASSETGGSGNTIYF	TGTGCCAGCAGCGAGACGGGGGGCTCTGGAAACACCATATATTTT
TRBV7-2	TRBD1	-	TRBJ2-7	CASSLTGDPYEQYF	TGTGCCAGCAGCTTAACAGGGGATCCCTACGAGCAGTACTTC
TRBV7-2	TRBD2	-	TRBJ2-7	CASRGGRGSSYEQYF	TGTGCCAGCAGGGGTGGGCGGGGGAGCTCCTACGAGCAGTACTTC
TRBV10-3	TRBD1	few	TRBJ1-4	CAISETGQGDEKLFF	TGTGCCATCAGTGAAACGGGCCAGGGGGATGAAAAACTGTTTTTT
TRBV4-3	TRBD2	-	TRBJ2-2	CASSQGGLAGDWTGELFF	TGCGCCAGCAGCCAAGGGGGACTAGCGGGAGATTGGACCGGGGAGCTGTTTTTT
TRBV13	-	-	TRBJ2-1	CASSVGGRVPYNEQFF	TGTGCCAGCAGCGTGGGGGGAAGGGTTCCCTACAATGAGCAGTTCTTC
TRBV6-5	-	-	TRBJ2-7	CASSLGRGNYEQYF	TGTGCCAGCAGTCTCGGTAGGGGTAACTACGAGCAGTACTTC
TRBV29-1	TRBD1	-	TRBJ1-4	CSVEGHRGGEREKLFF	TGCAGCGTTGAAGGTCACAGGGGAGGCGAGCGTGAAAAACTGTTTTTT
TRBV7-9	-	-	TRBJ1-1	CASSSYSYPGSTEAFF	TGTGCCAGCAGCTCGTACAGCTACCCCGGGAGCACTGAAGCTTTCTTT
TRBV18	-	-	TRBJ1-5	CASSPGENQPQHF	TGTGCCAGCTCGCCGGGGGAAAATCAGCCCCAGCATTTT
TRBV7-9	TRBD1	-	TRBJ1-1	CASSLVTGGVEAFF	TGTGCCAGCAGCTTAGTTACAGGGGGAGTTGAAGCTTTCTTT
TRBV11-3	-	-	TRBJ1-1	CASSSFGDMNTEAFF	TGTGCCAGCAGCTCTTTCGGGGACATGAACACTGAAGCTTTCTTT
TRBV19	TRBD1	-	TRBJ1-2	CASSRDRGLYGYTF	TGTGCCAGTAGTCGGGACAGGGGGCTGTATGGCTACACCTTC
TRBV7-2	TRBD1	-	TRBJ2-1	CASSLDRQGAISYNEQFF	TGTGCCAGCAGCTTAGATAGACAGGGGGCAATCTCCTACAATGAGCAGTTCTTC
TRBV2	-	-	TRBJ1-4	CASSEVKVGDEKLFF	TGTGCCAGCAGTGAAGTGAAAGTGGGAGATGAAAAACTGTTTTTT
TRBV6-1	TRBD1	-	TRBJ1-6	CASSETGTGNNSPLHF	TGTGCCAGCAGTGAGACCGGGACAGGGAATAATTCACCCCTCCACTTT
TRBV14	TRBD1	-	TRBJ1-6	CASSPTGARDSPLHF	TGTGCCAGCAGCCCGACAGGGGCTCGGGATTCACCCCTCCACTTT